The entry that follows covers one T cell receptor beta chain sequence. Its antigen is unidentified. These data come from a study of cytomegalovirus exposure and HLA in healthy donors. Study at large: An early release of data contained 75 million to 100 million unique TCRs, which came from HLA-typed donors.

Primers: 60 Vbeta forward and 13 Jbeta reverse. TCRdb's table, derived via immunoSEQ multiplex PCR, lists solely in-frame clones and lacks some. Altogether a few hundred thousand clones are present, approximately 80% being singletons, with the ten largest covering about 0.28%. This CDR3 contains 13 residues. Trimming stripped 5 bases from V and 2 bases from J, with 9 bases between. Germline-derived CDR1 and CDR2 are SGHTA and FQGNSA. Notes on the study in general: Across all donors, roughly uniform sequencing depth was an assumption of the presence/absence analyses. A later analysis appeared to link common viral pathogens to several of the most significant clusters. A later analysis linked a missense DCLRE1C variant to TCR beta V- and J-gene trimming.

Sequences were obtained from PBMCs. The rearrangement uses TRBV7-2 and TRBJ1-1; D unresolved. This sequence was found in a girl between 2 and 10 years old in good health and CMV-seronegative. CDR3 nucleotides: TGTGCCAGCAGCCCCCACTCCAACACTGAAGCTTTCTTT. Translating it yields CASSPHSNTEAFF.